Presented here are 24 T cell receptor beta chains from one specimen sequenced in a study of blood T cell repertoires in COVID-19. Repertoires were generated with immunoSEQ multiplex PCR, while TCRdb's copy carries only in-frame clones and drops some. Here the sample spans almost 200,000 clones, roughly nine tenths being singletons. Sequences were obtained from peripheral blood. The receptors come from a woman between 65 and 79 years old with acute or convalescent COVID-19.

The chain has TRBV5-4 and TRBJ2-5, with D maybe TRBD1 (5 bases). This CDR3 has 15 residues. Germline-derived CDR1 and CDR2 are SGHNT and YYREEE (reference sequence). With 4 bases removed from V and 1 base from J, the gap between germline ends came to 14 bases. As DNA, the CDR3 is TGTGCCAGCAGCCTGGCAGGGTTACTCCAAGAGACCCAGTACTTC. Its translation: CASSLAGLLQETQYF.

This clone appeared once. The V gene is TRBV6-6, the J gene TRBJ1-2, with TRBD1 identical over 7 bases. The germline V gene encodes CDR1 MNHNY and CDR2 SVGAGI (reference sequence). CDR3 length: 14 amino acids. The V segment lost 4 bases and the J segment 8 bases; nucleotides outside the gene matches: 10. In DNA form, the CDR3 reads TGTGCCAGCAGTTTTGAAGGGGGCGCGGGAGGCTACACCTTC. This sequence encodes CASSFEGGAGGYTF.

This rearrangement joins TRBV5-6 to TRBJ1-2; the match to TRBD1 covers 8 bases. CDR1 and CDR2 from the germline V gene are SGHDT and YYEEEE. V shed 2 bases, J shed 2 bases, and the junction held 8 bases outside the gene matches. The CDR3 has 16 residues. CDR3 coding DNA: TGTGCCAGCAGCTTACTGGGTGGACAGGGCAACTATGGCTACACCTTC. This codes for CASSLLGGQGNYGYTF.

The rearrangement uses TRBV11-2 and TRBJ1-1, with 9 bases identical to TRBD1. This CDR3 comprises 15 residues. The germline CDR1 and CDR2 sequences are SGHAT and FQNNGV. Unmatched junction bases numbered 4, after V lost 5 bases and J lost 0 bases. In DNA form, the CDR3 reads TGTGCCAGCAGCCCCCGACAGGGGGTGAACACTGAAGCTTTCTTT. Protein sequence: CASSPRQGVNTEAFF.

The rearrangement links TRBV7-2 to TRBJ2-1, with 9 bases matching TRBD2. Germline CDR1 reads SGHTA; CDR2 reads FQGNSA. J was trimmed by 3 bases and V by 3 bases; bases with no gene match: 3. This CDR3 has 15 residues. The CDR3: CASSFGTSHYNEQFF. The CDR3 region has the DNA TGTGCCAGCAGCTTCGGGACTAGCCACTACAATGAGCAGTTCTTC.

The CDR3 region has the DNA TGTGCCAGCAGTGACGGCGGGGGCGGGGCCGAGCAGTACTTC. Protein: CASSDGGGGAEQYF. The chain combines TRBV2 with TRBJ2-7; the D gene is possibly TRBD2 (7 bases). The CDR3 is 14 amino acids. Trimming shortened V by 3 bases and J by 6 bases, and 15 bases separated the two germline ends. The V gene's germline CDR1 is SNHLY and CDR2 FYNNEI.

This clone was picked up one time. The chain employs TRBV11-2 and TRBJ2-2; D gene unclear. Trimming removed 5 bases from V and 0 bases from J, with 13 bases in between. Germline-derived CDR1 and CDR2 are SGHAT and FQNNGV. The CDR3 consists of 16 residues. The DNA of the CDR3 is TGTGCCAGCAGCCGTCAGTCTGGCTCGAACACCGGGGAGCTGTTTTTT. This sequence encodes CASSRQSGSNTGELFF.

The chain carries TRBV7-2 and TRBJ2-2; the match to TRBD2 covers 11 bases. There are 17 residues in the CDR3. The V gene's germline CDR1 is SGHTA and CDR2 FQGNSA. Trimming cost V 6 bases and J 1 base; bases outside gene matches: 7. The chain's CDR3 is CASRLSGTSGNTGELFF. The CDR3 bases are TGTGCCAGCAGGCTATCCGGGACTAGCGGGAACACCGGGGAGCTGTTTTTT.

This clone is a singleton in its sample. The rearrangement links TRBV24-1 to TRBJ2-1; D ambiguous. V lost 0 bases to trimming and J lost 0 bases, with 8 bases between them. Germline-derived CDR1 and CDR2 are KGHDR and SFDVKD. The CDR3 spans 16 residues. The CDR3 sequence: CATSDLTPSSYNEQFF. The CDR3 bases are TGTGCCACCAGTGATTTGACTCCTAGCTCCTACAATGAGCAGTTCTTC.

The CDR3 spells CASRAFTYEQYF. The CDR3 nucleotides are TGTGCCAGCAGAGCATTCACCTACGAGCAGTACTTC. The chain recombines TRBV6-5 with TRBJ2-7; D remains unclear. The CDR3 consists of 12 residues. V was clipped by 6 bases and J by 2 bases, with 8 bases between them. Germline V gives CDR1 MNHEY, CDR2 SVGAGI.

CDR3 amino acids: CASSDPGSDQPQHF. The CDR3, as DNA: TGTGCCAGCAGTGACCCCGGTTCGGATCAGCCCCAGCATTTT. The chain links TRBV25-1 to TRBJ1-5; D is unresolved. The germline V gene encodes CDR1 MGHDK and CDR2 SYGVNS. The V end was cut by 3 bases, the J end by 5 bases, with 11 bases between. The CDR3 totals 14 residues. The full variable domain, rest sourced from reference TRBV25-1 and TRBJ1-5, is EADIYQTPRYLVIGTGKKITLECSQTMGHDKMYWYQQDPGMELHLIHYSYGVNSTEKGDLSSESTVSRIRTEHFPLTLESARPSHTSQYLCASSDPGSDQPQHFGDGTRLSIL.

The chain has TRBV9 and TRBJ1-3, with 7 bases identical to TRBD1. Germline CDR1 is SGDLS and CDR2 is YYNGEE. This CDR3 spans 16 amino acids. V lost 4 bases to trimming and J lost 1 base; unmatched junction nucleotides: 8. The CDR3 protein is CASSFRTGPSGNTIYF. As DNA, the CDR3 is TGTGCCAGCAGCTTCCGGACAGGACCATCTGGAAACACCATATATTTT.

The chain joins TRBV18 to TRBJ1-2; TRBD1 is a possible D gene (5 bases). Germline assignment: CDR1 KGHSH and CDR2 LQKENI. The V end lost 0 bases, the J end lost 8 bases, and 10 bases lay between the germline ends. The CDR3 is 13 amino acids. CDR3 nucleotides: TGTGCCAGCTCACCACCGGAGGGGAGCGGCTACACCTTC. This encodes CASSPPEGSGYTF.

V usage is TRBV28 and J usage is TRBJ1-6; D is unresolved. The germline CDR1 and CDR2 sequences are MDHEN and SYDVKM. The CDR3 contains 15 residues. V shed 5 bases and J shed 0 bases, with 8 bases lying between them. DNA for the CDR3: TGTGCCAGCAGTGGAGGGAGCTCCTATAATTCACCCCTCCACTTT. It is translated as CASSGGSSYNSPLHF.

The V and J genes are TRBV6-5 and TRBJ2-3, with TRBD1 matching 9 bases. Losses at the gene ends were 6 bases for V and 1 base for J; bases not matched to a gene: 2. Looked up from germline, CDR1 is MNHEY and CDR2 is SVGAGI. The CDR3 has 14 residues. The CDR3 region has the DNA TGTGCCAGCAGAGGGGACAGGGGCACAGATACGCAGTATTTT. This gives the protein CASRGDRGTDTQYF.

The chain combines TRBV27 with TRBJ1-2; TRBD1 aligns across 7 bases. Germline V gene sequence: CDR1 MNHEY, CDR2 SMNVEV (reference sequence). The CDR3 has 16 residues. V shed 5 bases, J shed 0 bases, and the junction held 9 bases outside the gene matches. The CDR3 DNA reads TGTGCCAGCAGTGCAAATTGGGACAGCTCTAACTATGGCTACACCTTC. This translates into CASSANWDSSNYGYTF.

A remark on this clone: This sample includes further DNA sequences coding for the same CDR3. The chain uses TRBV5-4 and TRBJ2-5, with TRBD1 matching 8 bases. Unmatched junction bases numbered 2, after V lost 3 bases and J lost 4 bases. Germline assignment: CDR1 SGHNT and CDR2 YYREEE (reference sequence). The length of the CDR3 is 13 residues. CDR3 DNA: TGTGCCAGCAGCTCCACAGGGGGAGAGACCCAGTACTTC. It translates to CASSSTGGETQYF.

This clone showed up just a few times. The chain employs TRBV6-5 and TRBJ2-7; possible D gene TRBD1, 5 bases. The V end lost 6 bases, the J end lost 0 bases, and 15 bases lay between the germline ends. CDR3 length: 15 amino acids. Germline V CDR1 and CDR2: MNHEY, SVGAGI. For the CDR3, the DNA is TGTGCCAGCAGAAAGTCGGACACGGCCTCCTACGAGCAGTACTTC. Amino acid sequence: CASRKSDTASYEQYF.

This sequence joins TRBV14 and TRBJ2-7, with TRBD2 matching 8 bases. Looked up from germline, CDR1 is SGHDN and CDR2 is FVKESK. V lost 7 bases, J lost 2 bases, and 10 bases stayed unmatched. This CDR3 is 15 amino acids long. CDR3 amino acids: CASNRGGAGTYEQYF. The CDR3 nucleotides are TGTGCCAGCAACCGGGGGGGGGCCGGTACCTACGAGCAGTACTTC.

The V gene is TRBV5-4, the J gene TRBJ2-7; 11 nucleotides align to TRBD2. V was pared by 0 bases and J by 5 bases, with 13 bases of the junction left unmatched. CDR3 length: 18 amino acids. Germline V gene sequence: CDR1 SGHNT, CDR2 YYREEE (reference sequence). The CDR3 protein is CASSLGVSVTSGGNEQYF. The CDR3 DNA reads as TGTGCCAGCAGCTTGGGGGTCTCCGTAACTAGCGGGGGAAACGAGCAGTACTTC.

This chain uses TRBV11-2 with TRBJ2-7; the D gene is possibly TRBD1 (6 bases). The V gene lost 4 bases and the J gene lost 4 bases, with 17 bases spanning the gap. The CDR3 is 15 residues long. Germline V gene lookup returns CDR1 SGHAT and CDR2 FQNNGV. The CDR3, as DNA: TGTGCCAGCAGCTATAGCTCCCCAGGGGTTTACGAGCAGTACTTC. This gives the protein CASSYSSPGVYEQYF.

This chain links TRBV5-4 with TRBJ2-1; 8 bases are a match to TRBD1. The V gene end was trimmed by 2 bases and the J gene end by 9 bases; junction bases not matched to a gene: 7. This CDR3 has 14 residues. Per the germline V gene, CDR1 is SGHNT and CDR2 is YYREEE (reference sequence). The CDR3 DNA follows: TGTGCCAGCAGCTTACCGACAGGGGTAAGTGAGCAGTTCTTC. It specifies CASSLPTGVSEQFF. Complete variable domain (other parts from reference TRBV5-4 and TRBJ2-1): ETGVTQSPTHLIKTRGQQVTLRCSSQSGHNTVSWYQQALGQGPQFIFQYYREEENGRGNFPPRFSGLQFPNYSSELNVNALELDDSALYLCASSLPTGVSEQFFGPGTRLTVL.

In this sample, this clone turned up once. The genes are TRBV19 and TRBJ2-4; maybe TRBD1 (7 bases). V was trimmed by 3 bases and J by 11 bases, leaving 23 bases between them. The germline CDR1 and CDR2 sequences are LNHDA and SQIVND (reference sequence). The length of the CDR3 is 16 residues. The CDR3 is CASSIRTGGVGSFQYF. CDR3 bases: TGTGCCAGTAGTATTAGGACAGGTGGGGTCGGGAGTTTTCAGTACTTC.

This chain uses TRBV5-8 with TRBJ2-3; 8 bases are a match to TRBD2. Germline V gene sequence: CDR1 SGHTS, CDR2 YDEGEE. The CDR3 has 16 residues. J was trimmed by 4 bases and V by 3 bases; bases with no gene match: 10. The CDR3 protein is CASSSRERLASDTQYF. In DNA form, the CDR3 reads TGTGCCAGCAGCTCCCGAGAGAGACTAGCGTCAGATACGCAGTATTTT. Together with reference TRBV5-8 and TRBJ2-3, the CDR3 gives the full variable domain: EAGVTQSPTHLIKTRGQQATLRCSPISGHTSVYWYQQALGLGLQFLLWYDEGEERNRGNFPPRFSGRQFPNYSSELNVNALELEDSALYLCASSSRERLASDTQYFGPGTRLTVL.